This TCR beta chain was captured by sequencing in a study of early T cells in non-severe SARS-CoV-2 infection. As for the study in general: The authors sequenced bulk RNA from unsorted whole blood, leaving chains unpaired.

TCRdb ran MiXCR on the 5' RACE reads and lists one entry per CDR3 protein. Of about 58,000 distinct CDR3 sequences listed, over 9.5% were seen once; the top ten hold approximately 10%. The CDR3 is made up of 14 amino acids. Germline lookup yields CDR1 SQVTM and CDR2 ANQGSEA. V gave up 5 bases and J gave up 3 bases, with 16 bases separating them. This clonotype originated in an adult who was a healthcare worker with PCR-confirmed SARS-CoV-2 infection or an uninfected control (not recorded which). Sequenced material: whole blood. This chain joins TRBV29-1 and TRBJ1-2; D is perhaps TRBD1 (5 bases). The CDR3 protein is CSVPGRGWDYGYTF. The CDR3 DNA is TGCAGCGTTCCGGGGAGGGGATGGGACTATGGCTACACCTTC.